The 21 T cell receptor beta chains below all came from one sample that was sequenced in a study of T-cell memory formation after mild COVID-19 (dated by TCRdb to the early 2020s). Library preparation was by 5' RACE. These reads were obtained on an Illumina NovaSeq 6000. Clones were called with MiXCR by TCRdb after fastp trimmed the public reads at Q25, and only in-frame beta chains were retained. Entries are consolidated by CDR3 protein sequence, retaining the most common genes and DNA. The sample table contains tens of thousands of distinct CDR3 sequences; only one count was recorded for approximately 15% of them. The top ten clonotypes cover roughly 33% of the sample. The sequenced sample was PBMCs or a T cell subset sorted from them (not recorded which). The receptors shown here come from an adult woman who had mild COVID-19 (a few samples of this study predate the infection). The sample titles of this study are shuffled in the database, so cell type and time point are left out; the donor was told from shared clones.

The chain carries TRBV7-8 and TRBJ2-7, with TRBD1 identical over 7 bases. V lost 1 base and J lost 3; bases outside the gene matches: 6. This CDR3 is 15 amino acids long. Looked up from germline, CDR1 is SGHVS and CDR2 is FQNEAQ. The CDR3 nucleotides are TGTGCCAGCAGCTTAGAGGGGGCTATAGGCTACGAGCAGTACTTC. The encoded protein is CASSLEGAIGYEQYF.

Worth noting for this clonotype: An end of the junction differs from the germline gene, which may be a read error. The chain uses TRBV2 and TRBJ2-6; TRBD1 is a possible D gene (5 bases). The CDR3 totals 16 residues. Germline loops: CDR1 SNHLY, CDR2 FYNNEI. Here the CDR3 DNA reads TGTGACAGCAGTGAGCTGACAGCTGCTGGGGCCAACGTCCTGACTTTC. Translating it yields CDSSELTAAGANVLTF.

There are a few counts of this clonotype. The chain joins TRBV27 to TRBJ1-1; possible D gene TRBD1, 6 bases. In germline, CDR1 is MNHEY, CDR2 SMNVEV (reference sequence). The CDR3 loop spans 12 amino acids. V shed 8 bases and J shed 10 bases, with 17 bases lying between them. CDR3 amino acids: CASAALGAGAFF. As DNA, the CDR3 is TGTGCCAGCGCCGCCTTGGGGGCTGGAGCTTTCTTT.

This clonotype was counted only a few times. CDR3 nucleotides: TGTGCCAGCAGTTTAGATGGGGAGGGCACTGAAGCTTTCTTT. Its translation is CASSLDGEGTEAFF. The chain carries TRBV27 and TRBJ1-1; no reliable D call. Germline assignment: CDR1 MNHEY and CDR2 SMNVEV (reference sequence). CDR3 length equals 14 residues. V shed 2 bases and J shed 4 bases, with 11 bases lying between them.

The chain combines TRBV6-6 with TRBJ2-2, with 9 bases matching TRBD2. The V gene end was trimmed by 0 bases and the J gene end by 6 bases; junction bases not matched to a gene: 14. CDR1 and CDR2 from the germline V gene are MNHNY and SVGAGI (reference sequence). The CDR3 totals 19 residues. The CDR3 protein is CASSYSTPVREGRAGELFF. The DNA for the CDR3 is TGTGCCAGCAGTTACTCGACACCCGTGCGGGAGGGCCGAGCCGGGGAGCTGTTTTTT.

This clonotype was detected a few times. The rearrangement joins TRBV4-1 to TRBJ2-6; D unclear. The CDR3 totals 16 residues. V was cut by 1 base and J by 1 base, with 8 bases left in between. Germline V gene data show CDR1 as MGHRA and CDR2 as YSYEKL. DNA of the CDR3: TGCGCCAGCAGCCAAGCGGTGTCATCTGGGGCCAACGTCCTGACTTTC. It specifies CASSQAVSSGANVLTF.

The chain recombines TRBV4-1 with TRBJ2-7; no clear D gene. The CDR3 runs 14 residues. Per germline, CDR1 MGHRA and CDR2 YSYEKL. The V gene lost 1 base and the J gene lost 3 bases, with 10 bases spanning the gap. CDR3 sequence (DNA): TGCGCCAGCAGCCAAGTCCCCGGAGACTACGAGCAGTACTTC. Amino acids: CASSQVPGDYEQYF.

This clonotype was seen a handful of times. This chain connects TRBV7-2 to TRBJ2-1; D possibly corresponds to TRBD1 (5 bases). The ends were cut back, 4 bases at V and 7 bases at J, with 11 bases in the middle. Looked up from germline, CDR1 is SGHTA and CDR2 is FQGNSA. The CDR3 length is 13 residues. The CDR3 region is CASSYLKGNEQFF. The CDR3 DNA is TGTGCCAGCAGCTACCTTAAGGGGAATGAGCAGTTCTTC.

This clonotype was found a few times. The chain recombines TRBV24-1 with TRBJ2-7, with D tentatively TRBD1 (6 bases). V was pared by 2 bases and J by 3 bases, with 13 bases between. The germline V gene has CDR1 KGHDR and CDR2 SFDVKD. This CDR3 region has 15 residues. The CDR3 DNA reads as TGTGCCACCAGTGATTCAGGCAGGGGTGACTACGAGCAGTACTTC. It specifies CATSDSGRGDYEQYF.

In nucleotides, the CDR3 is TGTGCCAGCAGCTTAGATCGGACAGGGGGACTCAATCAGCCCCAGCATTTT. Its protein is CASSLDRTGGLNQPQHF. The J gene is TRBJ1-5, the V gene TRBV11-2; 10 nucleotides align to TRBD1. Germline V lookup: CDR1 SGHAT, CDR2 FQNNGV. The V segment lost 0 bases and the J segment 3 bases; nucleotides outside the gene matches: 5. The CDR3 sequence is 17 residues long. The entire variable domain, with the rest obtained from reference TRBV11-2 and TRBJ1-5, is as follows: EAGVAQSPRYKIIEKRQSVAFWCNPISGHATLYWYQQILGQGPKLLIQFQNNGVVDDSQLPKDRFSAERLKGVDSTLKIQPAKLEDSAVYLCASSLDRTGGLNQPQHFGDGTRLSIL.

The DNA of the CDR3 is TGTGCCAGCAGCCCCCTCCTTGCCGGCACTGAAGCTTTCTTT. This sequence encodes CASSPLLAGTEAFF. V and J are TRBV11-3 and TRBJ1-1; D uncertain. The CDR3 runs to 14 residues. Trimming removed 5 bases from V and 4 bases from J, with 14 bases in between. CDR1 is SGHNT and CDR2 is YENEEA in the germline V gene.

The chain couples TRBV28 to TRBJ2-7, with TRBD1 identical over 7 bases. The CDR3 loop spans 14 amino acids. Germline lookup yields CDR1 MDHEN and CDR2 SYDVKM. J was trimmed by 4 bases and V by 5 bases; bases with no gene match: 8. The chain's CDR3 is CASSTGQLTYEQYF. The DNA for the CDR3 is TGTGCCAGCAGTACGGGACAGCTAACATACGAGCAGTACTTC.

This clonotype turned up a few times. CDR3 sequence reads: CASTDSGRRNEQFF. The CDR3 nucleotides are TGTGCCAGCACCGATAGCGGGAGACGGAATGAGCAGTTCTTC. The rearrangement links TRBV27 to TRBJ2-1; 9 positions match TRBD2. This CDR3 has 14 amino acids. The trim removed 7 bases at V and 7 bases at J, leaving 8 bases unmatched. The germline V gene has CDR1 MNHEY and CDR2 SMNVEV (reference sequence).

This clonotype was counted many times. The chain joins TRBV12-3 or TRBV12-4 to TRBJ2-7, with no clear D. V was clipped by 1 base and J by 0 bases, with 13 bases between them. The CDR3 sequence is 16 residues long. The CDR3: CASSLESQANSYEQYF. CDR3 sequence (DNA): TGTGCCAGCAGTTTAGAATCCCAGGCAAACTCCTACGAGCAGTACTTC.

The J gene is TRBJ1-5, the V gene TRBV6-5; 7 bases match TRBD1. Per the germline V gene, CDR1 is MNHEY and CDR2 is SVGAGI. This CDR3 spans 14 amino acids. The trim removed 5 bases at V and 7 bases at J, leaving 8 bases unmatched. The CDR3 DNA reads TGTGCCAGCAGTGCATCAGGGGGTTGGCAGCCCCAGCATTTT. Its protein is CASSASGGWQPQHF.

The J gene is TRBJ2-1, the V gene TRBV4-3; no clear D. V was pared by 1 base and J by 5 bases, with 12 bases between. The CDR3 contains 15 residues. CDR1 is LGHNA, CDR2 YSLEER, per germline. The CDR3: CASSQAENGHNEQFF. The CDR3 nucleotides read TGCGCCAGCAGCCAAGCGGAAAATGGCCACAATGAGCAGTTCTTC.

J is TRBJ2-1 and V is TRBV23-1; 9 bases agree with TRBD2. TRBV23-1 is an ORF, with its function uncertain. The CDR3 is 16 amino acids. V dropped 8 bases and J dropped 1; count of bases not matched to a gene: 9. CDR3 nucleotide sequence: TGCGCCAGCCAGGCTAGCGGGACCGATTCCTACAATGAGCAGTTCTTC. Its translation is CASQASGTDSYNEQFF.

The rearrangement links TRBV6-5 to TRBJ2-3, with D possibly being TRBD1 (5 bases). The V gene's germline CDR1 is MNHEY and CDR2 SVGAGI. Trimming shortened V by 4 bases and J by 2 bases, and 16 bases separated the two germline ends. The CDR3 runs to 16 residues. Written as DNA, the CDR3 is TGTGCCAGCAGTTCTAGTTTGTCAGGGAACACAGATACGCAGTATTTT. The encoded protein is CASSSSLSGNTDTQYF.

This clonotype was seen only a few times. The chain joins TRBV7-9 to TRBJ1-2; D gene unclear. Trimming cost V 2 bases and J 3 bases, with 7 bases left between them. Germline assignment: CDR1 SEHNR and CDR2 FQNEAQ (reference sequence). The CDR3 loop spans 13 amino acids. The CDR3 nucleotides read TGTGCCAGCAGCTTAAAGGCAGACTATGGCTACACCTTC. This translates into CASSLKADYGYTF.

In DNA, the CDR3 is TGCAGTGCTAACAGCCCGTCGACAGAGAACACTGAAGCTTTCTTT. Translating gives CSANSPSTENTEAFF. This chain connects TRBV20-1 to TRBJ1-1; a possible D gene is TRBD1 (5 bases). Germline V gene lookup returns CDR1 DFQATT and CDR2 SNEGSKA (reference sequence). The V end was cut by 4 bases, the J end by 1 base, with 16 bases between. CDR3 length: 15 amino acids.

This clonotype was observed at least ten times. V and J are TRBV5-1 and TRBJ2-7; TRBD1 matches at 9 bases. The CDR3 is 14 amino acids. The junction had 3 bases not matched to a gene; V was cut back by 4 bases and J by 1 base. Germline V lookup: CDR1 SGHRS, CDR2 YFSETQ. CDR3 nucleotides: TGCGCCAGCAGCGCCGGGACAGGGTCCTACGAGCAGTACTTC. Translating gives CASSAGTGSYEQYF.